This T cell receptor (beta chain) was identified in a study of beta chain features in type 1 diabetes. Study-wide results and limits: Researchers could not determine here whether HLA type influences TCRB rearrangement. In type 1 diabetes patients, VDJ junctions had fewer insertions; deletions at these junctions were more frequent. Moderate yet significant TCRB CDR3 shortening was seen in Type 1 diabetes patients in all four CD4+ subsets.

The CDR3 spans 14 residues. Trimming cost V 6 bases and J 0 bases; bases outside gene matches: 2. Germline-derived CDR1 and CDR2 are MNHNY and SVGAGI (reference sequence). On this clone: Its antigen is unknown.

Per donor, one heparinised blood draw averaged about 116 mL. Since all of the isolated RNA was reverse transcribed, expressed TCRB transcripts were what got sequenced. TCRdb's table, derived via immunoSEQ multiplex PCR, lists solely in-frame clones and lacks some. The sample carries about 710,000 clones, around 15% recorded once. Specimen: naive CD4+ T cells from blood. The receptor was derived from a man aged 18 to 35 with type 1 diabetes. V usage is TRBV6-6 and J usage is TRBJ2-7, with 10 bases identical to TRBD1. As DNA, the CDR3 is TGTGCCAGCAGCCGGACAGGGGGCTCCTACGAGCAGTACTTC. It translates to CASSRTGGSYEQYF.